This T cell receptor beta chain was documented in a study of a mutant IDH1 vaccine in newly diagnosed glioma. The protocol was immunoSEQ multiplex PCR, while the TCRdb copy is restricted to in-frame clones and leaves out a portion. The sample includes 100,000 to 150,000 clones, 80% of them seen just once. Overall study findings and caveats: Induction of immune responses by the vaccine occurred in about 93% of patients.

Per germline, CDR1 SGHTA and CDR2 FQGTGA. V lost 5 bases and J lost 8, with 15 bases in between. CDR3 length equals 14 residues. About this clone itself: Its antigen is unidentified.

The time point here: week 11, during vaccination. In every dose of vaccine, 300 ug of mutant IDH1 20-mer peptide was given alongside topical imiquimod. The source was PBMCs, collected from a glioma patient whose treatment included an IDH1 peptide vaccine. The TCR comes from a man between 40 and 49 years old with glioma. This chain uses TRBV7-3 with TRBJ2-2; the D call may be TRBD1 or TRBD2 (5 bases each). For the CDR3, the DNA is TGTGCCAGCAGCCCCTCGGGACCCTCAGGGGAGCTGTTTTTT. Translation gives CASSPSGPSGELFF.